Listed here are 11 T cell receptor beta chains from one sample, sequenced in a study of monozygotic twins with cystic fibrosis. TCRdb's table, derived via immunoSEQ multiplex PCR, lists solely in-frame clones and lacks some. Of under 30,000 clones in the sample, around 96% were seen once. The sequenced sample consisted of blood. All receptors come from a girl aged 2 to 9 with cystic fibrosis.

In its sample, this clone was seen once. This chain joins TRBV28 and TRBJ2-7, with 7 bases aligning to TRBD2. The CDR3 loop spans 17 amino acids. J lost 4 bases, V lost 6 bases, and 18 bases had no gene match. Germline assignment: CDR1 MDHEN and CDR2 SYDVKM. The CDR3 sequence is CASRPIQMGRVAYEQYF. CDR3 nucleotides: TGTGCCAGCAGACCGATTCAAATGGGGAGGGTGGCTTACGAGCAGTACTTC. Full variable domain (outside the CDR3, taken from reference TRBV28 and TRBJ2-7): DVKVTQSSRYLVKRTGEKVFLECVQDMDHENMFWYRQDPGLGLRLIYFSYDVKMKEKGDIPEGYSVSREKKERFSLILESASTNQTSMYLCASRPIQMGRVAYEQYFGPGTRLTVT.

The V gene is TRBV12-5, the J gene TRBJ1-1; D might be TRBD1 (5 bases). Deletions cut 11 bases from V and 4 bases from J, with 14 bases between. The CDR3 contains 12 residues. Per germline, CDR1 LGHNT and CDR2 FRNRAP. CDR3 in DNA: TGTGCTGGCAGAGCGGGGGGCACTGAAGCTTTCTTT. It is translated as CAGRAGGTEAFF.

V gene TRBV10-2 combines with J gene TRBJ1-5; D is perhaps TRBD1 (5 bases). The V end lost 10 bases, the J end lost 6 bases, and 25 bases lay between the germline ends. Per the germline V gene, CDR1 is WSHSY and CDR2 is SAAADI. This CDR3 has 16 amino acids. CDR3 region: CATRRGEQVASQPQHF. The CDR3 bases are TGCGCCACTCGAAGAGGGGAACAGGTGGCCAGTCAGCCCCAGCATTTT.

The rearrangement uses TRBV14 and TRBJ2-7; maybe TRBD2 (5 bases). Trimming shortened V by 0 bases and J by 0 bases, and 18 bases separated the two germline ends. CDR1 and CDR2 from the germline V gene are SGHDN and FVKESK. The CDR3 is made up of 18 amino acids. CDR3 nucleotides: TGTGCCAGCAGCCAAGACCCACGGACTGCTAGGAGCTCCTACGAGCAGTACTTC. It translates to CASSQDPRTARSSYEQYF.

The rearrangement joins TRBV6-5 to TRBJ2-7; weak D call: TRBD2 (5 bases). Looked up from germline, CDR1 is MNHEY and CDR2 is SVGAGI. CDR3 size: 15 residues. Trimming took off 7 bases at V and 4 bases at J, with 20 bases between the two ends. CDR3 DNA: TGTGCCAGCACCCTGACTCGGACTCACGAATACGAGCAGTACTTC. Its translation is CASTLTRTHEYEQYF.

The J gene is TRBJ1-3, the V gene TRBV28; tentative D call: TRBD1 (6 bases). The germline V gene encodes CDR1 MDHEN and CDR2 SYDVKM. V was cut by 5 bases and J by 0 bases, with 11 bases left in between. CDR3 length: 15 amino acids. CDR3 amino acids: CASSPADSSGNTIYF. The DNA of the CDR3 is TGTGCCAGCAGTCCAGCGGACAGCTCTGGAAACACCATATATTTT.

The chain joins TRBV11-3 to TRBJ2-7, with 13 bases that match TRBD2. V trimming: 1 base; J trimming: 0 bases; junction bases outside the gene matches: 0. This CDR3 spans 16 amino acids. Germline values: CDR1 SGHNT, CDR2 YENEEA. The CDR3 DNA sequence: TGTGCCAGCAGCTTAGGGACTAGCGGGAGCTCCTACGAGCAGTACTTC. Protein: CASSLGTSGSSYEQYF.

This rearrangement joins TRBV19 to TRBJ2-1; D might be TRBD2 (5 bases). Germline lookup yields CDR1 LNHDA and CDR2 SQIVND (reference sequence). Trimming stripped 3 bases from V and 3 bases from J, with 15 bases between. The CDR3 sequence is 16 residues long. The CDR3 sequence: CASSITLATIYNEQFF. Here the CDR3 DNA reads TGTGCCAGTAGTATCACCCTAGCTACCATCTACAATGAGCAGTTCTTC. The variable domain in full, completed from reference TRBV19 and TRBJ2-1, reads DGGITQSPKYLFRKEGQNVTLSCEQNLNHDAMYWYRQDPGQGLRLIYYSQIVNDFQKGDIAEGYSVSREKKESFPLTVTSAQKNPTAFYLCASSITLATIYNEQFFGPGTRLTVL.

The V and J genes are TRBV6-1 and TRBJ1-4; a possible D gene is TRBD1 (5 bases). CDR3 length equals 13 residues. Trimming took off 2 bases at V and 8 bases at J, with 9 bases between the two ends. The V gene's germline CDR1 is MNHNS and CDR2 SASEGT. CDR3 bases: TGTGCCAGCAGTGAAAAGGGGTACGAAAAACTGTTTTTT. Protein: CASSEKGYEKLFF.

CDR3 coding DNA: TGTGCCAGCAGTTTACGACAGGGAGGGACTGAAGCTTTCTTT. This codes for CASSLRQGGTEAFF. The V and J genes are TRBV27 and TRBJ1-1, with 7 bases matching TRBD1. Trimming removed 2 bases from V and 5 bases from J; junction bases left unmatched: 5. CDR3 length: 14 residues. The germline V gene has CDR1 MNHEY and CDR2 SMNVEV (reference sequence).

The chain recombines TRBV6-5 with TRBJ1-5; D ambiguous. This CDR3 is 13 amino acids long. V was pared by 5 bases and J by 6 bases, with 11 bases between. CDR1 MNHEY and CDR2 SVGAGI come from the germline V gene. CDR3 DNA sequence: TGTGCCAGCAGTCGGACCCCCGGTCAGCCCCAGCATTTT. Amino acid sequence: CASSRTPGQPQHF.